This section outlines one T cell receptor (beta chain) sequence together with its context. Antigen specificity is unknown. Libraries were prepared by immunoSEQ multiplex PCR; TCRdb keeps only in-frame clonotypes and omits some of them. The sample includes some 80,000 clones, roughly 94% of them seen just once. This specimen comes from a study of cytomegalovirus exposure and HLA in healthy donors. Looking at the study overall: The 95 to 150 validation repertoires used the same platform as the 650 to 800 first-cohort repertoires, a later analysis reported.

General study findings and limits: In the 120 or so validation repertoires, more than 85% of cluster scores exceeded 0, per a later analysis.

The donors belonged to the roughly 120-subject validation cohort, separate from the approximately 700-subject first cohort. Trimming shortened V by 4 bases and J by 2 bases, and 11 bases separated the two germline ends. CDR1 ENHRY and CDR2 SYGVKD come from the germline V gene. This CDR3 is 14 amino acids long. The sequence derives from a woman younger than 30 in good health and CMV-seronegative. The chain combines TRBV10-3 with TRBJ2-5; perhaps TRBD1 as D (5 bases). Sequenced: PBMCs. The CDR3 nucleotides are TGTGCCATCAGTGCCACGGCAGGGCAAGAGACCCAGTACTTC. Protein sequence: CAISATAGQETQYF.